Its frequency marks the clone carrying this TCR beta chain as medium-sized. The CDR3 has 16 amino acids. The entry carries no DNA sequence. Germline CDR1 is SGHTA and CDR2 is FQGNSA. Profiling relied on immunoSEQ multiplex PCR, and the TCRdb table lists in-frame clones only, not all of them. This table holds around 9,500 clones. This sample is drawn from a study of synovial regulatory T cells in juvenile arthritis. Sequencing was carried out using Treg cells from blood. The subset denotes: remaining (HLA-DR-negative) circulating blood Treg cells. The chain employs TRBV7-2 and TRBJ2-1. This TCR derives from a donor between 2 and 35 years old with juvenile idiopathic arthritis. CDR3 amino acids: CASSLVGVLRVGEQFF.